The TCR beta chain under discussion was sequenced for a study of OX40 agonist ivuxolimab in advanced cancers. About the study: The patients' treatment was ivuxolimab, an agonistic anti-OX40 (CD134) antibody. It was permissible to have had prior anti-PD-1, anti-PD-L1 or anti-CTLA-4 therapy, and approximately 40% had some. Study-wide results and caveats: Averaging showed that CD8+ T cells had more expanded clones than CD4+ did.

Sequencing used immunoSEQ multiplex PCR; TCRdb keeps in-frame clones, though not all of them. This table holds about 45,000 clones, more than 75% found once. In regard to this clone: No antigen is known for it.

The source was CD4+ or CD8+ T cells sorted from blood, collected in a trial of the OX40 agonist ivuxolimab. This TCR was sampled from an adult with an advanced solid tumor such as melanoma, head and neck, liver or kidney cancer.

The CDR3: CASSISGQGEAFF. CDR3 DNA: TGTGCCAGTAGTATTTCCGGACAGGGTGAAGCTTTCTTT. The chain joins TRBV19 to TRBJ1-1; 8 bases fit TRBD1. CDR3 length: 13 amino acids. V gave up 3 bases and J gave up 7 bases; unmatched junction bases: 4. Germline V gene lookup returns CDR1 LNHDA and CDR2 SQIVND (reference sequence).